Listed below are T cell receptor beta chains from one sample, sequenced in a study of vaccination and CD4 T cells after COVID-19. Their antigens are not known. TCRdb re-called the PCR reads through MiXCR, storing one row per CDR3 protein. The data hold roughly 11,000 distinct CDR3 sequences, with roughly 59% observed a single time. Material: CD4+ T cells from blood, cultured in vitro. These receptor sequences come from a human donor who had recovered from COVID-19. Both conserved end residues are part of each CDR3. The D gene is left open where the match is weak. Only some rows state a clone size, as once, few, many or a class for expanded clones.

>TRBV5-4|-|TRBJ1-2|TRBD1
CASSRDSINYGYTF
TGTGCCAGCAGCCGGGACAGCATTAACTATGGCTACACCTTC
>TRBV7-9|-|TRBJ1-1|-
CASSLTVSIEAFF
TGTGCCAGCAGCTTAACTGTGTCCATTGAAGCTTTCTTT
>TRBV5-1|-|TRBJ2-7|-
CASSLGGSFSYEQYF
TGCGCCAGCAGCTTGGGGGGCAGCTTCTCCTACGAGCAGTACTTC
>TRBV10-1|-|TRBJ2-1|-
CASSDGGYYNEQFF
TGCGCCAGCAGTGACGGGGGATACTACAATGAGCAGTTCTTC
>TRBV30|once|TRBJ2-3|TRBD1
CAWSRDRGTDTQYF
TGTGCCTGGAGCCGGGACAGAGGCACAGATACGCAGTATTTT
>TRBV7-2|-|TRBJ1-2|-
CASSLQRYGYTF
TGTGCCAGCAGCTTACAACGCTATGGCTACACCTTC
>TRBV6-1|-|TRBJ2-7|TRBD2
CASGLAGQGEQYF
TGTGCCAGCGGACTAGCGGGACAAGGCGAGCAGTACTTC
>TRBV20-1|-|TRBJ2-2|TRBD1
CSARDQTGGRTGELFF
TGCAGTGCTAGAGATCAAACAGGGGGTCGGACCGGGGAGCTGTTTTTT
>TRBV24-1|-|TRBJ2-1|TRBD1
CATTGVDRGYNEQFF
TGTGCCACCACTGGGGTGGACAGGGGTTACAATGAGCAGTTCTTC
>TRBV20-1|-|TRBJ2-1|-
CSAKALTGEQFF
TGCAGTGCTAAGGCCCTAACGGGTGAGCAGTTCTTC
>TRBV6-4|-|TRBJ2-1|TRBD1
CASSDGTGGNEQFF
TGTGCCAGCAGTGACGGGACAGGGGGCAATGAGCAGTTCTTC
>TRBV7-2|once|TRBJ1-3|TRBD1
CASRPTGGLNTIYF
TGTGCCAGCAGACCGACAGGGGGCTTGAACACCATATATTTT
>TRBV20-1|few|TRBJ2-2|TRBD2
CSAREGLAGAGELFF
TGCAGTGCTAGAGAGGGACTAGCGGGAGCCGGGGAGCTGTTTTTT
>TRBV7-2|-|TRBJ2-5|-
CASSQPPRGETQYF
TGTGCCAGCAGCCAACCACCCCGGGGAGAGACCCAGTACTTC
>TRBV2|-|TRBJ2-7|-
CASSEWPLVRNEQYF
TGTGCCAGCAGTGAATGGCCCCTAGTTCGTAACGAGCAGTACTTC
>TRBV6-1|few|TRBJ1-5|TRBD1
CASSGRQGEGQPQHF
TGTGCCAGCAGCGGCCGACAGGGGGAGGGACAGCCCCAGCATTTT
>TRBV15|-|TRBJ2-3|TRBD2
CATSRGGLAADTQYF
TGTGCCACCAGCAGAGGCGGACTAGCGGCAGATACGCAGTATTTT
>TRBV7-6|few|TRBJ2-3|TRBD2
CASSLGTSGADTQYF
TGTGCCAGCAGCTTAGGGACTAGCGGTGCAGATACGCAGTATTTT
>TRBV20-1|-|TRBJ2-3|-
CSARVLAKLADTQYF
TGCAGTGCTAGGGTACTAGCTAAGCTCGCAGATACGCAGTATTTT
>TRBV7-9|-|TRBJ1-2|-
CASSLNAFYGYTF
TGTGCCAGCAGCTTAAACGCCTTCTATGGCTACACCTTC
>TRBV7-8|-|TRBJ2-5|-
CASSLVRFVKGPNQETQYF
TGTGCCAGCAGCTTAGTTCGATTCGTAAAGGGACCTAACCAAGAGACCCAGTACTTC
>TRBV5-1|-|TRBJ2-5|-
CASSEGLSRGTQYF
TGCGCCAGCAGCGAGGGACTTAGCCGGGGGACCCAGTACTTC
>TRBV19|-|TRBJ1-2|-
CASPGLHSYGYTF
TGTGCCAGTCCGGGACTCCACTCTTATGGCTACACCTTC
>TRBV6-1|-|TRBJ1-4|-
CASSRVWGEKLFF
TGTGCCAGCTCCCGGGTTTGGGGTGAAAAACTGTTTTTT
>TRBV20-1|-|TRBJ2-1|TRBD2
CSATSGMVSYNEQFF
TGCAGTGCTACGAGCGGGATGGTCTCCTACAATGAGCAGTTCTTC
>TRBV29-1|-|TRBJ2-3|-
CSVSLRLTDTQYF
TGCAGCGTCTCCCTAAGGCTCACAGATACGCAGTATTTT
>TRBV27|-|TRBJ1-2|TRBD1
CASIKLGQGGDYGYTF
TGTGCCAGCATCAAACTGGGACAGGGAGGGGACTATGGCTACACCTTC
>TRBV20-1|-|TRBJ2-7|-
CSAVAGSYEQYF
TGCAGTGCTGTAGCTGGATCCTACGAGCAGTACTTC
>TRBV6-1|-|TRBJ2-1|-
CASIKPGRNRDEQFF
TGTGCCAGCATTAAACCGGGACGCAATAGGGATGAGCAGTTCTTC
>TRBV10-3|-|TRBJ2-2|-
CAISESGGAGELFF
TGTGCCATCAGTGAGTCGGGAGGCGCCGGGGAGCTGTTTTTT
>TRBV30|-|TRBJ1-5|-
CAWSDEGNQPQHF
TGTGCCTGGAGTGATGAGGGCAATCAGCCCCAGCATTTT
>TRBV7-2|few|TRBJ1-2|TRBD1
CASSPDRVIYGYTF
TGTGCCAGCAGCCCGGACAGGGTAATCTATGGCTACACCTTC
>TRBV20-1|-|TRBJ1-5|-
CSARSVGASNQPQHF
TGCAGTGCTAGATCGGTGGGGGCTAGCAATCAGCCCCAGCATTTT
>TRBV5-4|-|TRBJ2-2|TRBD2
CASSSGTSGYNTGELFF
TGTGCCAGCAGCTCTGGGACTAGCGGTTATAACACCGGGGAGCTGTTTTTT
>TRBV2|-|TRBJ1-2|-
CASSTDSNYGYTF
TGTGCCAGCAGCACGGACAGTAACTATGGCTACACCTTC
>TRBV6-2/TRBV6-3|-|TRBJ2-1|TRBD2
CASSYLAGGPYNEQFF
TGTGCCAGCAGTTACTTAGCGGGAGGGCCGTACAATGAGCAGTTCTTC
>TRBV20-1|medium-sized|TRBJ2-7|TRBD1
CSATRDRGSGEQYF
TGCAGTGCTACCCGGGACAGGGGGTCCGGCGAGCAGTACTTC
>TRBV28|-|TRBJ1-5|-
CASTLGGHFTNQPQHF
TGTGCCAGCACCCTGGGGGGGCATTTTACCAATCAGCCCCAGCATTTT
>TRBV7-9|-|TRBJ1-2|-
CATSRTDYGYTF
TGTGCCACCTCGAGGACAGACTATGGCTACACCTTC
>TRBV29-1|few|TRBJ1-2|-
CSVEDRTGYGYTF
TGCAGCGTTGAAGATCGAACAGGCTATGGCTACACCTTC